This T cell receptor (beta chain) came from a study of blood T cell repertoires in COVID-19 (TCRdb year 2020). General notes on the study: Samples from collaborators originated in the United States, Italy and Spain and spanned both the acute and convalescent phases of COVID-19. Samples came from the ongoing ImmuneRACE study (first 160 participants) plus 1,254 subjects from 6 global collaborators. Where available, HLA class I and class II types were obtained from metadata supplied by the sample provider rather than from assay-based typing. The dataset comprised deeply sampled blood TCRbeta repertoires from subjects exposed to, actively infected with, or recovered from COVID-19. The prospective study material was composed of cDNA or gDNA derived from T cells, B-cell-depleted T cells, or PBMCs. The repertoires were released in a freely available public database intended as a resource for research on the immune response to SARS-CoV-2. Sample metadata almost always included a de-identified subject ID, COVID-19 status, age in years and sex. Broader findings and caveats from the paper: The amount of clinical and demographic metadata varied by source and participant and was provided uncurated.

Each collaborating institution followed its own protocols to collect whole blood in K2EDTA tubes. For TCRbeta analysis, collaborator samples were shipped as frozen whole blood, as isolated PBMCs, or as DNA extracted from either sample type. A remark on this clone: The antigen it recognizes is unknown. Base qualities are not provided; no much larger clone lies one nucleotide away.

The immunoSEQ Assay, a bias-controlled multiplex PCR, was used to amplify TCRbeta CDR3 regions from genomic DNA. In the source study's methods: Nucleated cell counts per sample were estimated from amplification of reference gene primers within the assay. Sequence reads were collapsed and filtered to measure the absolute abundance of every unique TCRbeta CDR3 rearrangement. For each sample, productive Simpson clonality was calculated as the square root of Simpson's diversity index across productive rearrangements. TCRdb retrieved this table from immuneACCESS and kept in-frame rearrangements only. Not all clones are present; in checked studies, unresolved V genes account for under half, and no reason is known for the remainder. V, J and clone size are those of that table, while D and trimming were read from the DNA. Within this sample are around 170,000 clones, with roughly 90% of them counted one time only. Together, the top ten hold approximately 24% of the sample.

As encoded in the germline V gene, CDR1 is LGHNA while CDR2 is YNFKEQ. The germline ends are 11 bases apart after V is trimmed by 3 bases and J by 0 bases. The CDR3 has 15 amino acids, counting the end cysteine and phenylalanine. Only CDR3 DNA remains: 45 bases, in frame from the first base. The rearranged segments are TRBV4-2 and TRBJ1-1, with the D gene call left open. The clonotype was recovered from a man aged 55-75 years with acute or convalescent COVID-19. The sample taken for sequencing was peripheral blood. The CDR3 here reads CASSQLAGLNTEAFF. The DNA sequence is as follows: TGTGCCAGCAGCCAGCTGGCGGGGTTGAACACTGAAGCTTTCTTT.